The rows below give T cell receptor beta chains drawn from one sample of a study of control samples from healthy donors and cancer patients. This table comes from immunoSEQ multiplex PCR, and its TCRdb copy is limited to in-frame clones, with some not included. Seen here are 90,000 to 150,000 clones, about nine tenths observed once, and the top ten hold roughly 3.2%. Sequencing was performed on blood. These receptors all stem from a man aged 40-55 years in good health. Both conserved end residues are part of each CDR3. D genes are given only for firm matches. Clone size is given for some rows only: seen once, a few or many times, or a class if the clone is expanded.

clone size,J gene,V gene,D gene,CDR3 protein,CDR3 DNA
NA,TRBJ2-2,TRBV6-5,NA,CASTSRMPNTGELFF,TGTGCCAGCACTTCCCGTATGCCGAACACCGGGGAGCTGTTTTTT
NA,TRBJ1-3,TRBV19,NA,CASSVLWGGAPGNTIYF,TGTGCCAGTAGTGTACTATGGGGGGGAGCCCCTGGAAACACCATATATTTT
NA,TRBJ2-5,TRBV7-9,NA,CASSLGFLRETQYF,TGTGCCAGCAGCTTGGGATTCTTACGGGAGACCCAGTACTTC
few,TRBJ2-7,TRBV30,NA,CAWSGRAAQYF,TGTGCCTGGAGTGGTAGGGCGGCGCAGTACTTC
NA,TRBJ1-4,TRBV24-1,TRBD1,CATRDRNEKLFF,TGTGCCACTAGGGACAGGAATGAAAAACTGTTTTTT
NA,TRBJ2-2,TRBV7-9,NA,CASSPQGPRNTGELFF,TGTGCCAGCAGCCCCCAAGGACCGAGGAACACCGGGGAGCTGTTTTTT
NA,TRBJ1-1,TRBV18,NA,CASSGKGAGLNTEAFF,TGTGCCAGCTCAGGAAAAGGGGCAGGACTGAACACTGAAGCTTTCTTT
NA,TRBJ2-7,TRBV4-1,TRBD1,CASSQGLQGAREQYF,TGCGCCAGCAGCCAAGGGTTACAGGGGGCGCGTGAGCAGTACTTC
once,TRBJ1-2,TRBV5-5,NA,CASWGVSRAYGYTF,TGTGCCAGCTGGGGGGTGTCCAGGGCCTATGGCTACACCTTC
NA,TRBJ1-3,TRBV7-8,NA,CASSLGYRTANSGNTIYF,TGTGCCAGCAGCCTGGGTTACAGGACAGCCAACTCTGGAAACACCATATATTTT
few,TRBJ2-5,TRBV3-1/TRBV3-2,TRBD2,CASSQPGLAGGPRPQYF,TGTGCCAGCAGCCAACCCGGACTAGCGGGGGGCCCGAGGCCCCAGTACTTC
NA,TRBJ2-1,TRBV24-1,NA,CATSDLFYTHNEQFF,TGTGCCACCAGTGATTTGTTTTACACTCACAATGAGCAGTTCTTC
NA,TRBJ2-1,TRBV9,TRBD2,CASSVGLAGTNEQFF,TGTGCCAGCAGCGTAGGACTAGCGGGAACCAATGAGCAGTTCTTC
NA,TRBJ2-1,TRBV12-3/TRBV12-4,NA,CASSFRYNEQFF,TGTGCCAGCAGTTTTCGGTACAATGAGCAGTTCTTC
NA,TRBJ2-2,TRBV5-4,NA,CASSIDPAENTGELFF,TGTGCCAGCAGCATCGATCCGGCCGAGAACACCGGGGAGCTGTTTTTT
NA,TRBJ2-2,TRBV12-3/TRBV12-4,NA,CASSKTNTGELFF,TGTGCCAGCAGCAAAACTAACACCGGGGAGCTGTTTTTT
NA,TRBJ1-2,TRBV7-9,NA,CASSPDVGYTF,TGTGCCAGCAGTCCAGACGTTGGCTACACCTTC
NA,TRBJ2-1,TRBV14,NA,CASSQEGQVPYNEQFF,TGTGCCAGCAGCCAAGAAGGTCAGGTACCCTACAATGAGCAGTTCTTC
NA,TRBJ1-4,TRBV18,TRBD1,CASSPQPEGAEKLFF,TGTGCCAGCTCACCACAACCGGAGGGGGCTGAAAAACTGTTTTTT
NA,TRBJ1-3,TRBV5-1,NA,CASSTGTSSGNTIYF,TGCGCCAGCAGCACCGGGACGAGCTCTGGAAACACCATATATTTT
NA,TRBJ2-3,TRBV2,NA,CASSPDSTDTQYF,TGTGCCAGCAGCCCGGACAGCACAGATACGCAGTATTTT
NA,TRBJ2-7,TRBV3-1/TRBV3-2,TRBD1,CASSQHDRGLSYEQYF,TGTGCCAGCAGCCAACATGACAGGGGGCTTTCCTACGAGCAGTACTTC
few,TRBJ1-1,TRBV24-1,TRBD1,CATSDDAGGGTEAFF,TGTGCCACCAGTGATGACGCAGGGGGGGGCACTGAAGCTTTCTTT
NA,TRBJ1-1,TRBV19,NA,CASSTGRTGTEAFF,TGTGCCAGTAGTACAGGACGGACGGGCACTGAAGCTTTCTTT
NA,TRBJ1-2,TRBV5-6,NA,CASSPRGYGYTF,TGTGCCAGCAGCCCCCGGGGCTATGGCTACACCTTC
once,TRBJ2-4,TRBV5-5,NA,CASSSGAAKNIQYF,TGTGCCAGCAGTTCCGGAGCAGCCAAAAACATTCAGTACTTC
once,TRBJ2-3,TRBV30,TRBD2,CAWSTSGGRQYF,TGTGCCTGGAGCACTAGCGGGGGCCGGCAGTATTTT
few,TRBJ1-5,TRBV2,NA,CASSAQLSNQPQHF,TGTGCCAGCAGTGCACAGCTTAGCAATCAGCCCCAGCATTTT
NA,TRBJ2-5,TRBV24-1,TRBD2,CATGRRGVETQYF,TGTGCCACCGGTCGGCGGGGGGTCGAGACCCAGTACTTC
NA,TRBJ1-1,TRBV5-4,NA,CASSPRAGTSNTEAFF,TGTGCCAGCAGCCCACGAGCTGGGACGTCAAACACTGAAGCTTTCTTT
NA,TRBJ2-3,TRBV20-1,TRBD2,CSASLSGADTQYF,TGCAGTGCTAGTTTGAGCGGGGCAGATACGCAGTATTTT
NA,TRBJ1-2,TRBV25-1,NA,CASSEGTNYGYTF,TGTGCCAGCAGTGAAGGGACTAACTATGGCTACACCTTC
NA,TRBJ1-1,TRBV5-1,TRBD1,CASSSGTGTTNTEAFF,TGCGCCAGCAGCTCCGGGACAGGGACGACGAACACTGAAGCTTTCTTT
medium-sized,TRBJ2-7,TRBV3-1/TRBV3-2,NA,CASSGDKQEEQYF,TGTGCCAGCAGTGGAGACAAGCAGGAAGAGCAGTACTTC
NA,TRBJ1-6,TRBV9,NA,CASSSGQSSYNSPLHF,TGTGCCAGCAGCTCCGGACAAAGCTCCTATAATTCACCCCTCCACTTT
NA,TRBJ2-7,TRBV7-9,NA,CASSPTSSYEQYF,TGTGCCAGCAGCCCAACAAGCTCCTACGAGCAGTACTTC
medium-sized,TRBJ2-3,TRBV9,TRBD2,CASGEGTSGEDTQYF,TGTGCCAGCGGGGAGGGGACTAGCGGGGAAGATACGCAGTATTTT
NA,TRBJ1-2,TRBV5-6,TRBD1,CASSTGQGHYGYTF,TGTGCCAGCAGCACCGGACAGGGCCACTATGGCTACACCTTC
NA,TRBJ1-3,TRBV2,NA,CASSERGSSGNTIYF,TGTGCCAGCAGTGAACGGGGTAGCTCTGGAAACACCATATATTTT
NA,TRBJ1-1,TRBV12-3/TRBV12-4,NA,CASTLGGSEAFF,TGTGCCAGCACCTTGGGGGGTTCTGAAGCTTTCTTT
NA,TRBJ1-5,TRBV15,NA,CATSRHTGAQPQHF,TGTGCCACCAGCAGACACACCGGGGCCCAGCCCCAGCATTTT
NA,TRBJ2-1,TRBV5-4,TRBD2,CASSWGGTSGGSYNEQFF,TGTGCCAGCAGCTGGGGAGGGACTAGCGGAGGCTCCTACAATGAGCAGTTCTTC
NA,TRBJ2-3,TRBV28,TRBD1,CASTFFPRATGQGDTQYF,TGTGCCAGCACCTTTTTTCCCCGGGCGACAGGGCAGGGAGATACGCAGTATTTT
once,TRBJ2-7,TRBV5-1,NA,CASSLLGNSYEQYF,TGCGCCAGCAGCTTGTTAGGGAATTCCTACGAGCAGTACTTC
NA,TRBJ1-2,TRBV29-1,NA,CSVKSSDYYGYTF,TGCAGCGTTAAGTCCTCGGATTACTATGGCTACACCTTC
NA,TRBJ2-1,TRBV5-5,NA,CASSWGVDEQFF,TGTGCCAGCAGCTGGGGGGTTGATGAGCAGTTCTTC
NA,TRBJ1-5,TRBV5-5,TRBD1,CASSLAGQGSQPQHF,TGTGCCAGCAGCTTGGCCGGACAGGGGAGTCAGCCCCAGCATTTT
once,TRBJ2-1,TRBV19,NA,CASSAVLTAYNEQFF,TGTGCCAGTAGTGCCGTCTTGACGGCATACAATGAGCAGTTCTTC
NA,TRBJ1-4,TRBV12-1,NA,CASSSQRSVSTNEKLFF,TGTGCCAGCAGTTCCCAAAGGTCGGTATCAACTAATGAAAAACTGTTTTTT
NA,TRBJ1-5,TRBV24-1,NA,CAAEGQGHDQPQHF,TGTGCCGCTGAAGGGCAGGGTCACGATCAGCCCCAGCATTTT
NA,TRBJ1-1,TRBV10-2,NA,CASRRQVGGNTEAFF,TGCGCCAGCAGGAGACAGGTAGGGGGGAACACTGAAGCTTTCTTT
NA,TRBJ2-3,TRBV15,TRBD2,CATRGRESTADTQYF,TGTGCCACCAGAGGGAGGGAGTCAACGGCAGATACGCAGTATTTT
NA,TRBJ1-5,TRBV5-1,NA,CASKRGVSGNQPQHF,TGCGCCAGCAAAAGGGGGGTTAGTGGCAATCAGCCCCAGCATTTT